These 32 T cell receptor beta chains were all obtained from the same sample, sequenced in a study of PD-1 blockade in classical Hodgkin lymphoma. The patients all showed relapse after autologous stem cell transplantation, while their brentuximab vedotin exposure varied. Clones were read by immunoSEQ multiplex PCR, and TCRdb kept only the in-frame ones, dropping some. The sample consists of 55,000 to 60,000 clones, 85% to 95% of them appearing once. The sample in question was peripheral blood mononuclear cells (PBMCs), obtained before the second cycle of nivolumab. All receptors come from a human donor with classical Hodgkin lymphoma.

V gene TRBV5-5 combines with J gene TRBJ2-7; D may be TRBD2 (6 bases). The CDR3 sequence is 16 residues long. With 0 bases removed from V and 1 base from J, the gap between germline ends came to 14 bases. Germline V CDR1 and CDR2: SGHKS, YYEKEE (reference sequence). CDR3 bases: TGTGCCAGCAGCTTGGCGGGGGTGACTAGTTCCTACGAGCAGTACTTC. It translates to CASSLAGVTSSYEQYF.

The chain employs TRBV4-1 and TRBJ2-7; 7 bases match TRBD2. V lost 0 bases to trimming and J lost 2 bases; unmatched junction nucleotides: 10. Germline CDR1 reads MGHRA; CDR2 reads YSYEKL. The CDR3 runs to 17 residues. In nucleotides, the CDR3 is TGCGCCAGCAGCCAAGATAGAGTGGCTAGCGGTCCCTACGAGCAGTACTTC. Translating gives CASSQDRVASGPYEQYF.

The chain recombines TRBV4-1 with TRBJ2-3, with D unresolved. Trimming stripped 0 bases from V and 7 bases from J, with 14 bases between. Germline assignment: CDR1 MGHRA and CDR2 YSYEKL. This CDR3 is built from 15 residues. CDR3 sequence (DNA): TGCGCCAGCAGCCAAGATACAGTACCGGGTTATACGCAGTATTTT. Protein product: CASSQDTVPGYTQYF.

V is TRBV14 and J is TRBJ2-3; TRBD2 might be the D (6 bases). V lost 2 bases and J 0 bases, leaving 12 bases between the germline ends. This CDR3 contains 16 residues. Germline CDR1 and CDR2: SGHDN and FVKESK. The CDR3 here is CASSQIGGDSTDTQYF. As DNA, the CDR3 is TGTGCCAGCAGCCAAATTGGAGGGGACAGCACAGATACGCAGTATTTT.

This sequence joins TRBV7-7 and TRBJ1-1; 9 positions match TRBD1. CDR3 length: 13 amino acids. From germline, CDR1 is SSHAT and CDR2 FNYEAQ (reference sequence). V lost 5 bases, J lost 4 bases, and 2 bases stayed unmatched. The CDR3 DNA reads TGTGCCAGCAGCCTGGACAGGGGCACTGAAGCTTTCTTT. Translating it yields CASSLDRGTEAFF.

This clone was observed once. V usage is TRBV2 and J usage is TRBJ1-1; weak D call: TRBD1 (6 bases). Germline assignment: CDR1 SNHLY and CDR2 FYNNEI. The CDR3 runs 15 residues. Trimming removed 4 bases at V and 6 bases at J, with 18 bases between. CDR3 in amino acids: CASSGSDSAIPEAFF. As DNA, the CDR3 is TGTGCCAGCAGTGGATCGGACAGCGCGATACCTGAAGCTTTCTTT.

Written as DNA, the CDR3 is TGTGCCAGCAGTTCCGGATCCGGGACAGTAATGGTC. It specifies CASSSGSGTVMV. The chain carries TRBV6-5 and TRBJ2-7; 7 nucleotides align to TRBD1. The CDR3 totals 12 residues. Germline V gene data show CDR1 as MNHEY and CDR2 as SVGAGI.

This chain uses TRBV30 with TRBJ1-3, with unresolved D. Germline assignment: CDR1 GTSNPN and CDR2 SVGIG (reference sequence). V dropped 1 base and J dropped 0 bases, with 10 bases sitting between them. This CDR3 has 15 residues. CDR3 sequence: CAWSAHLVSGNTIYF. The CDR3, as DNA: TGTGCCTGGAGTGCCCACCTAGTCTCTGGAAACACCATATATTTT.

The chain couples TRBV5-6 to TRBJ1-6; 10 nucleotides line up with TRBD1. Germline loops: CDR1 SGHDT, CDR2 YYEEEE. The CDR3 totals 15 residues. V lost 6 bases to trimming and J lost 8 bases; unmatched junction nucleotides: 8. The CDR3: CASIPRDRGHSPLHF. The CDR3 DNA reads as TGTGCCAGCATCCCACGGGACAGGGGTCATTCACCCCTCCACTTT.

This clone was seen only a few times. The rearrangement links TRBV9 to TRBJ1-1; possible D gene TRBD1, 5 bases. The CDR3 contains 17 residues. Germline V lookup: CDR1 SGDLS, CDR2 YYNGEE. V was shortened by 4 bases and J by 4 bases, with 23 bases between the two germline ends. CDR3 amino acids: CASSQDHLLRTGTEAFF. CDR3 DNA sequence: TGTGCCAGCAGCCAGGACCACTTACTTCGAACAGGCACTGAAGCTTTCTTT.

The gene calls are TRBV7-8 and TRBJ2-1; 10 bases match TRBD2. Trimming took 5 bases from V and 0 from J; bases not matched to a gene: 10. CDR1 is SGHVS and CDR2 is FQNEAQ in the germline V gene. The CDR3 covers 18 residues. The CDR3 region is CASSPNSGGPSSYNEQFF. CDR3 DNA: TGTGCCAGCAGCCCCAATAGCGGGGGGCCGAGCTCCTACAATGAGCAGTTCTTC.

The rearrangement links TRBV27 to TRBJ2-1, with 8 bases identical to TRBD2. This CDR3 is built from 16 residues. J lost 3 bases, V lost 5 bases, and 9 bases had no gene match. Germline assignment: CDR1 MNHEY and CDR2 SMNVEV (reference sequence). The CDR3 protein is CASSPFTSGLYNEQFF. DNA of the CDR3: TGTGCCAGCAGTCCCTTCACTAGCGGACTCTACAATGAGCAGTTCTTC.

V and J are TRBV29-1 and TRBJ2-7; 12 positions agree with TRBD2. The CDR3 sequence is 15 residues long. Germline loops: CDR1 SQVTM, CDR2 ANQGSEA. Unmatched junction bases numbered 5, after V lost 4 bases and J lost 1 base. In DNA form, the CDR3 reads TGCAGCGTTGGACTAGCGGGGGATAATTCCTACGAGCAGTACTTC. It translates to CSVGLAGDNSYEQYF.

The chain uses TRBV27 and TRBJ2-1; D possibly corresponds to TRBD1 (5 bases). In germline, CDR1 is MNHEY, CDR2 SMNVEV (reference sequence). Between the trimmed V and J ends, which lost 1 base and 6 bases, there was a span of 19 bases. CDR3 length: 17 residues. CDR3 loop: CASSLLIRGNSINEQFF. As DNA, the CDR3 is TGTGCCAGCAGTTTATTAATTAGGGGTAATAGCATCAATGAGCAGTTCTTC.

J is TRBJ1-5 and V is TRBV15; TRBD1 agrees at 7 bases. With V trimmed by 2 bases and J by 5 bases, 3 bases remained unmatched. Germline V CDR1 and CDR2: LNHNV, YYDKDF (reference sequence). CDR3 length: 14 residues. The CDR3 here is CATSRTGAYQPQHF. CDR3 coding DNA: TGTGCCACCAGCAGAACAGGGGCTTATCAGCCCCAGCATTTT.

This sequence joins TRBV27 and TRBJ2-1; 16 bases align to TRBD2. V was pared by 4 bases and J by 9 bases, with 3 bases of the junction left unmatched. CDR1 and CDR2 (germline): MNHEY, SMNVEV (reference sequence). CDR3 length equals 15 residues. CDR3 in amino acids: CASSSGTSGGVEQFF. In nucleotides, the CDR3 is TGTGCCAGCAGTTCCGGGACTAGCGGGGGGGTTGAGCAGTTCTTC.

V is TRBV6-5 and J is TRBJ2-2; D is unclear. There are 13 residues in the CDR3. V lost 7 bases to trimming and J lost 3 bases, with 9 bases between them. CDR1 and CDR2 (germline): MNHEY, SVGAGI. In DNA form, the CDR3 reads TGTGCCAGCACAAAAGTGTACACCGGGGAGCTGTTTTTT. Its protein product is CASTKVYTGELFF.

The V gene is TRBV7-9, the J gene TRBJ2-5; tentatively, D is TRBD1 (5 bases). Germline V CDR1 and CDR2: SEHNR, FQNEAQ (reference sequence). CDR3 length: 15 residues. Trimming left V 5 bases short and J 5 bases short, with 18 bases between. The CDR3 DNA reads TGTGCCAGCAGCCCCCTCTTAGGGGCCTACGAGACCCAGTACTTC. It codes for CASSPLLGAYETQYF.

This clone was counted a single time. As DNA, the CDR3 is TGCGCCAGCAGCTTAGGAAACTCAGGACTAGCGGCCACAGATACGCAGTATTTT. Amino acids: CASSLGNSGLAATDTQYF. The rearrangement joins TRBV5-1 to TRBJ2-3, with 10 bases identical to TRBD2. This CDR3 is built from 18 residues. CDR1 and CDR2 (germline): SGHRS, YFSETQ. Trimming at V came to 2 bases and at J to 2 bases, leaving 11 bases not matched to a gene.

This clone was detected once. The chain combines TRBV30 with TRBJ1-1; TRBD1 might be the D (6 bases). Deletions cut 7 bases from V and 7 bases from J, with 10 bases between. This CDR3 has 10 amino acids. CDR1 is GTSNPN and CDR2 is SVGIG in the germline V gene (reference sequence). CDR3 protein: CASTRGEAFF. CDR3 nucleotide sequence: TGTGCCTCGACCAGGGGTGAAGCTTTCTTT.

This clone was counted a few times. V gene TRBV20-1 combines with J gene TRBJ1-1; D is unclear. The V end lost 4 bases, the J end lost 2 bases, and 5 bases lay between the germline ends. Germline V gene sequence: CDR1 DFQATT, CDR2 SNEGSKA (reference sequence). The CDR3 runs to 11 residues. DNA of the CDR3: TGCAGTGCTACAAATAACACTGAAGCTTTCTTT. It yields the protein CSATNNTEAFF.

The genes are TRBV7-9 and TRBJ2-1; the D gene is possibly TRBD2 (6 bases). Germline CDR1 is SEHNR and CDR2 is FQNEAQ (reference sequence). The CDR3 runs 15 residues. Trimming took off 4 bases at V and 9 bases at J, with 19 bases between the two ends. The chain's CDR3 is CASSSRVAEAGEQFF. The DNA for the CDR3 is TGTGCCAGCAGCTCCCGGGTAGCGGAGGCGGGTGAGCAGTTCTTC.

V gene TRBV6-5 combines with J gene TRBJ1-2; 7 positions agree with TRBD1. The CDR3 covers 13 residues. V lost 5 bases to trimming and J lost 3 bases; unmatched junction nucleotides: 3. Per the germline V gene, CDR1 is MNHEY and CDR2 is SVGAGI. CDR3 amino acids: CASSRDSYYGYTF. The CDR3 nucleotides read TGTGCCAGCAGTCGGGACAGTTACTATGGCTACACCTTC.

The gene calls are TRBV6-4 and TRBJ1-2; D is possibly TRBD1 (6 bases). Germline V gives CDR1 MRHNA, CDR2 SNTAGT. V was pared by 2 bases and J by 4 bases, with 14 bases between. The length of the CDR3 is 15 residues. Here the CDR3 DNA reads TGTGCCAGCAGTGACGTGGGGGCGCCTATCTATGGCTACACCTTC. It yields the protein CASSDVGAPIYGYTF.

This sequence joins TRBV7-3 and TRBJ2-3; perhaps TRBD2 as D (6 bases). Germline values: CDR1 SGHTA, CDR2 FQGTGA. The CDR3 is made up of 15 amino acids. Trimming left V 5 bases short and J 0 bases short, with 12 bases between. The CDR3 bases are TGTGCCAGCAGCCCAACCGGGACTAGCACAGATACGCAGTATTTT. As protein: CASSPTGTSTDTQYF.

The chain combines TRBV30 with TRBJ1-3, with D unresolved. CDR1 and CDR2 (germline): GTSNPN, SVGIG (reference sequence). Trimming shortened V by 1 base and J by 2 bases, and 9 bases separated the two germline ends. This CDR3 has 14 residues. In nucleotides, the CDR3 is TGTGCCTGGAGTGGGTCACTGGCTGGAAACACCATATATTTT. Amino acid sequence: CAWSGSLAGNTIYF.

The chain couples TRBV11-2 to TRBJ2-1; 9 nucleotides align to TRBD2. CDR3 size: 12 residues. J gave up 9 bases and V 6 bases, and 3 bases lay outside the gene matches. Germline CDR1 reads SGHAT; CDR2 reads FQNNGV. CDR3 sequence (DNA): TGTGCCAGCAGTATAGCGGGAGCTGAGCAGTTCTTC. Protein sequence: CASSIAGAEQFF.

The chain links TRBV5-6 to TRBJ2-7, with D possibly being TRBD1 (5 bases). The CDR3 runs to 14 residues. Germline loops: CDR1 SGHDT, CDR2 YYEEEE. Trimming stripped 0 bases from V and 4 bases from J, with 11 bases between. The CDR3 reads CASSLEQGLYEQYF. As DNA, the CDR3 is TGTGCCAGCAGCTTGGAGCAGGGCCTATACGAGCAGTACTTC.

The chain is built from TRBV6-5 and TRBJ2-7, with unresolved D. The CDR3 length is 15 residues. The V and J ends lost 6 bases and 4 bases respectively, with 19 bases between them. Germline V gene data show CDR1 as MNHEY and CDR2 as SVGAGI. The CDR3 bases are TGTGCCAGCAGCTTAGACCTGCAACAAATGTACGAGCAGTACTTC. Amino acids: CASSLDLQQMYEQYF.

The CDR3 protein is CSALTSGSNTGELFF. The CDR3 bases are TGCAGCGCCTTGACTAGCGGATCGAACACCGGGGAGCTGTTTTTT. The chain has TRBV29-1 and TRBJ2-2; the match to TRBD2 covers 9 bases. From germline, CDR1 is SQVTM and CDR2 ANQGSEA. The CDR3 extends over 15 amino acids. Trimming cost V 7 bases and J 0 bases; bases outside gene matches: 6.

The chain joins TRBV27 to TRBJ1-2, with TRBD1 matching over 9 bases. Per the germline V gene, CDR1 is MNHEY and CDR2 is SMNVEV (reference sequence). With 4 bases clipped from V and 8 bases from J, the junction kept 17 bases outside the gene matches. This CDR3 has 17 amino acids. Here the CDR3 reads CASSSPDKTGGRRGYTF. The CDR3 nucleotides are TGTGCCAGCAGTTCGCCCGACAAAACAGGGGGCAGGAGGGGCTACACCTTC.

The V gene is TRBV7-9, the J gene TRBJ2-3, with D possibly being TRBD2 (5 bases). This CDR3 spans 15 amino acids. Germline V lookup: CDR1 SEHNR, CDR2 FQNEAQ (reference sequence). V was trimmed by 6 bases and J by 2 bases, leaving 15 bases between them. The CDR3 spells CASRRGMGFTDTQYF. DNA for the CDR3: TGTGCCAGCAGACGAGGGATGGGATTCACAGATACGCAGTATTTT.